This T cell receptor beta chain was found in a study of cytomegalovirus exposure and HLA in healthy donors. It was with 60 Vbeta and 13 Jbeta primers that the PCR ran. The method was immunoSEQ multiplex PCR; TCRdb's version includes in-frame clones alone and lacks a portion of them. The table lists about 190,000 clones, 82% of them singletons, with 0.7% to 0.95% in the top ten. Germline assignment: CDR1 MDHEN and CDR2 SYDVKM. There are 16 residues in the CDR3. The trim removed 4 bases at V and 5 bases at J, leaving 8 bases unmatched. Concerning this clone: Its antigen is undetermined.

The study's findings and limits: Reported results showed that the classifier diagnosed cytomegalovirus status with high specificity and sensitivity.

Sequencing was done on a sample of PBMCs. V is TRBV28 and J is TRBJ2-5, with TRBD2 identical over 12 bases. This TCR was sampled from a woman under 30 in good health and CMV-seronegative. CDR3: CASSSPLTSGSETQYF. CDR3 in DNA: TGTGCCAGCAGTTCCCCCCTGACTAGCGGGAGTGAGACCCAGTACTTC.